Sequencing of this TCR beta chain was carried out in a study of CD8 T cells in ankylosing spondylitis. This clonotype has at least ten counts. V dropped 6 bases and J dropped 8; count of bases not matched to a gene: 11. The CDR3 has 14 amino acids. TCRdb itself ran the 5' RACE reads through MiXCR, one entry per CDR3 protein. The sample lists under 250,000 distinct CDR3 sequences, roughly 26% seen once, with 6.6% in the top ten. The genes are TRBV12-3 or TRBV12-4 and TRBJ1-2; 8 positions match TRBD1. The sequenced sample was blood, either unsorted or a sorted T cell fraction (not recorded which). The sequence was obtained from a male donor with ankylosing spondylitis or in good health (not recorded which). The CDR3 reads CASSRQGFSGGYTF. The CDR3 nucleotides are TGTGCCAGCAGCCGACAGGGGTTTTCCGGCGGCTACACCTTC.